The 22 T cell receptor beta chains given below trace back to one sample, sequenced in a study of T cell repertoires in cytomegalovirus infection. These TCRs' antigens remain unknown. TCRdb reanalysed the reads using MiXCR and keeps one entry per CDR3 protein. The table includes approximately 730,000 distinct CDR3 sequences, almost 30% detected once. The sequenced sample was cultured CD8+ T cells from PBMCs, obtained from culture after CMV antigen stimulation. The receptors were gathered from a human donor in good health (CMV status not recorded). Some clones in this sample may be carry-over from other donors' samples.

This clonotype has more than one count but fewer than ten. This chain links TRBV5-4 with TRBJ1-1, with 7 bases that match TRBD1. The CDR3 consists of 14 residues. J lost 0 bases, V lost 3 bases, and 2 bases had no gene match. Per the germline V gene, CDR1 is SGHNT and CDR2 is YYREEE (reference sequence). Here the CDR3 reads CASSYDRVNTEAFF. The CDR3 DNA reads TGTGCCAGCAGCTACGACAGGGTGAACACTGAAGCTTTCTTT.

V usage is TRBV7-9 and J usage is TRBJ2-7; the D gene is possibly TRBD2 (6 bases). V lost 5 bases, J lost 9 bases, and 14 bases lay in between. The CDR3 spans 12 residues. Germline CDR1 and CDR2: SEHNR and FQNEAQ (reference sequence). The CDR3 here is CASSLSSGVQYF. As DNA, the CDR3 is TGTGCCAGCAGCCTATCTTCGGGGGTGCAGTACTTC.

The CDR3 sequence is CATSRDSVYRLNTEAFF. The CDR3 nucleotides read TGTGCCACCAGCAGAGATTCAGTGTACAGGTTGAACACTGAAGCTTTCTTT. The chain carries TRBV15 and TRBJ1-1; maybe TRBD1 (5 bases). Between the trimmed V and J ends, which lost 0 bases and 0 bases, there was a span of 14 bases. The CDR3 loop spans 17 amino acids. The germline V gene encodes CDR1 LNHNV and CDR2 YYDKDF (reference sequence).

This clonotype was picked up a small number of times. This clone may be a read error of a much larger clone one base away. This rearrangement joins TRBV7-9 to TRBJ1-1; unclear D gene. Germline CDR1 SEHNR, CDR2 FQNEAQ (reference sequence). This CDR3 is 12 amino acids long. Trimming cost V 1 base and J 4 bases, with 4 bases left between them. The CDR3 bases are TGTGCCAGCAGCTTAGAGAGCACTGAAGCTTTCTTT. Encoded protein: CASSLESTEAFF.

The rearrangement joins TRBV7-9 to TRBJ2-2; 7 bases are a match to TRBD2. V dropped 7 bases and J dropped 0; count of bases not matched to a gene: 5. This CDR3 comprises 15 residues. In germline, CDR1 is SEHNR, CDR2 FQNEAQ (reference sequence). CDR3 amino acids: CASKGLAANTGELFF. In DNA form, the CDR3 reads TGTGCCAGCAAAGGGCTAGCGGCGAACACCGGGGAGCTGTTTTTT.

The chain joins TRBV12-3 or TRBV12-4 to TRBJ1-5; 7 nucleotides align to TRBD1. CDR3 length equals 15 residues. The V gene end was trimmed by 3 bases and the J gene end by 5 bases; junction bases not matched to a gene: 7. In nucleotides, the CDR3 is TGTGCCAGCAGTTTCGGCAGGGGGGTCGATCAGCCCCAGCATTTT. It translates to CASSFGRGVDQPQHF.

The chain couples TRBV6-5 to TRBJ1-1; D call uncertain. The CDR3 is made up of 17 amino acids. Trimming stripped 1 base from V and 1 base from J, with 16 bases between. Per the germline V gene, CDR1 is MNHEY and CDR2 is SVGAGI. In DNA form, the CDR3 reads TGTGCCAGCAGTTACTGGGCGGGCGTCTCTCGGAACACTGAAGCTTTCTTT. Its protein product is CASSYWAGVSRNTEAFF.

This clonotype was observed a few times. The chain is built from TRBV6-2 or TRBV6-3 and TRBJ2-1; the D gene is possibly TRBD2 (7 bases). The V end was cut by 2 bases, the J end by 9 bases, with 20 bases between. The CDR3 consists of 16 residues. Per the germline V gene, CDR1 is MNHEY and CDR2 is SVGEGT. CDR3 residues: CASSYGEWGGPSEQFF. The CDR3 coding sequence is TGTGCCAGCAGTTACGGAGAATGGGGGGGGCCGAGTGAGCAGTTCTTC.

The CDR3 DNA is TGCGCCAGCAGTCAATGGGATTACGCAACTAATGAAAAACTGTTTTTT. This encodes CASSQWDYATNEKLFF. The gene calls are TRBV23-1 and TRBJ1-4, with D hard to call. TRBV23-1 carries the ORF label, with uncertain function. The CDR3 is 16 residues long. The V end lost 1 base, the J end lost 0 bases, and 9 bases lay between the germline ends.

The chain couples TRBV7-6 to TRBJ1-1, with D perhaps TRBD1 (5 bases). The CDR3 consists of 15 residues. Trimming cost V 5 bases and J 0 bases, with 13 bases left between them. Looked up from germline, CDR1 is SGHVS and CDR2 is FNYEAQ. CDR3 loop: CASSIRDGMNTEAFF. CDR3 sequence (DNA): TGTGCCAGCAGCATACGGGACGGTATGAACACTGAAGCTTTCTTT.

This chain uses TRBV4-1 with TRBJ1-6; D may be TRBD1 (6 bases). The ends were cut back, 0 bases at V and 11 bases at J, with 11 bases in the middle. This CDR3 contains 14 residues. From germline, CDR1 is MGHRA and CDR2 YSYEKL. CDR3 nucleotide sequence: TGCGCCAGCAGCCAAGATGGAGGGGGGGCACCCCTCCACTTT. It encodes CASSQDGGGAPLHF.

In its sample, this clonotype was seen a few times. This chain uses TRBV2 with TRBJ2-7; no reliable D call. There are 13 residues in the CDR3. Germline values: CDR1 SNHLY, CDR2 FYNNEI. With 1 base removed from V and 4 bases from J, the gap between germline ends came to 8 bases. Here the CDR3 DNA reads TGTGCCAGCAGTGAAGGTGGTAGATACGAGCAGTACTTC. As protein: CASSEGGRYEQYF. The entire variable domain, with the rest obtained from reference TRBV2 and TRBJ2-7, is as follows: EPEVTQTPSHQVTQMGQEVILRCVPISNHLYFYWYRQILGQKVEFLVSFYNNEISEKSEIFDDQFSVERPDGSNFTLKIRSTKLEDSAMYFCASSEGGRYEQYFGPGTRLTVT.

This chain uses TRBV4-1 with TRBJ1-2, with D possibly TRBD1 on 5 matching bases. The germline V gene encodes CDR1 MGHRA and CDR2 YSYEKL. The CDR3 length is 17 residues. V was shortened by 0 bases and J by 6 bases, with 20 bases between the two germline ends. The CDR3 sequence: CASSQDPGTRLLHGYTF. The CDR3 coding sequence is TGCGCCAGCAGCCAAGATCCCGGGACCCGCCTGCTTCATGGCTACACCTTC.

The table lists this clonotype with a few counts. The genes are TRBV20-1 and TRBJ1-4; no firm D call. The germline V and J ends were trimmed by 0 bases and 7 bases, with 15 bases remaining between them. Germline V lookup: CDR1 DFQATT, CDR2 SNEGSKA (reference sequence). This CDR3 is built from 15 residues. The DNA for the CDR3 is TGCAGTGCTAGAGATCTCCCCCTGGACGGTGAAAAACTGTTTTTT. Translating it yields CSARDLPLDGEKLFF.

A few counts support this clonotype. V gene TRBV6-1 combines with J gene TRBJ1-5, with D perhaps matching TRBD1 (5 bases). Deletions cut 5 bases from V and 5 bases from J, with 16 bases between. This CDR3 region has 15 residues. Looked up from germline, CDR1 is MNHNS and CDR2 is SASEGT. The CDR3 sequence is CASSPQGLWDQPQHF. CDR3 coding DNA: TGTGCCAGCAGTCCCCAGGGTTTGTGGGATCAGCCCCAGCATTTT.

This clonotype was seen a handful of times. The chain employs TRBV12-3 or TRBV12-4 and TRBJ2-1, with a weak D call TRBD2 (6 bases). V was cut by 6 bases and J by 2 bases, with 14 bases left in between. The CDR3 spans 15 residues. CDR3 coding DNA: TGTGCCAGCAGCCCGACTAGGGACGCCTACAATGAGCAGTTCTTC. Protein sequence: CASSPTRDAYNEQFF.

The chain's CDR3 is CASRPRTGGLNTRLAFF. The CDR3 DNA reads as TGTGCCAGCAGGCCCCGGACAGGGGGCCTAAATACTAGGTTGGCTTTCTTT. The V gene is TRBV27, the J gene TRBJ1-1; 11 nucleotides align to TRBD1. With 6 bases clipped from V and 11 bases from J, the junction kept 20 bases outside the gene matches. Per germline, CDR1 MNHEY and CDR2 SMNVEV (reference sequence). This CDR3 spans 17 amino acids.

In this sample, this clonotype turned up many times. This chain uses TRBV7-6 with TRBJ2-2, with 12 bases aligning to TRBD2. The trim removed 3 bases at V and 7 bases at J, leaving 12 bases unmatched. The CDR3 covers 18 residues. Germline CDR1 is SGHVS and CDR2 is FNYEAQ. The CDR3 DNA sequence: TGTGCCAGCAGCTTCCGGGGACTAGCGGGCGTAAAAAACGGGGAGCTGTTTTTT. It codes for CASSFRGLAGVKNGELFF.

This clonotype was detected a few times. CDR3 DNA sequence: TGTGCCAGCAGTTTAGGATTGGCGGGGAAAAATGGCTACACCTTC. This gives the protein CASSLGLAGKNGYTF. This rearrangement joins TRBV27 to TRBJ1-2; D is ambiguous. Germline CDR1 reads MNHEY; CDR2 reads SMNVEV (reference sequence). The CDR3 runs to 15 residues. Trimming took 2 bases from V and 6 from J, leaving 16 bases between them.

The genes are TRBV12-3 or TRBV12-4 and TRBJ1-2, with a tentative D call TRBD1 (5 bases). The CDR3 runs to 12 residues. V shed 2 bases and J shed 5 bases, with 6 bases lying between them. Here the CDR3 DNA reads TGTGCCAGCAGTTTACAGGGATATGGCTACACCTTC. Its protein is CASSLQGYGYTF.

This clonotype was seen only a few times. The chain employs TRBV6-6 and TRBJ1-5, with a tentative D call TRBD1 (5 bases). Germline values: CDR1 MNHNY, CDR2 SVGAGI (reference sequence). V was trimmed by 6 bases and J by 11 bases, leaving 14 bases between them. The CDR3 spans 12 residues. The CDR3 DNA follows: TGTGCCAGCAGAGGCCGGGACTCGGCCCAGCATTTT. This sequence encodes CASRGRDSAQHF.

This clonotype was picked up a small number of times. V and J are TRBV9 and TRBJ2-2; D remains unclear. Trimming took off 2 bases at V and 8 bases at J, with 7 bases between the two ends. Germline CDR1 reads SGDLS; CDR2 reads YYNGEE. This CDR3 contains 12 residues. DNA for the CDR3: TGTGCCAGCAGCGTTTCCGGGGGGGAGCTGTTTTTT. Its protein product is CASSVSGGELFF.